Listed below are T cell receptor beta chains from one sample, sequenced in a study of blood T cell repertoires in COVID-19. Method: immunoSEQ multiplex PCR; TCRdb's copy keeps in-frame clones and lacks some. The sample yields fewer than 300,000 clones, approximately 77% seen once. Sequencing was done on a sample of peripheral blood. The receptors originated from a woman aged 18-35 years with acute or convalescent COVID-19. Each CDR3 is given with its conserved first and last residue. A D gene is named only where the DNA matches it firmly. Where a row states a size, it is once, few, many or the class of an expanded clone; other rows omit it.

v_gene: TRBV13
abundance: NA
j_gene: TRBJ2-2
d_gene: TRBD2
CDR3aa: CASSLELGLAVNTGELFF
CDR3nt: TGTGCCAGCAGCTTAGAATTGGGACTAGCGGTTAACACCGGGGAGCTGTTTTTT

v_gene: TRBV7-7
abundance: NA
j_gene: TRBJ2-2
d_gene: TRBD2
CDR3aa: CASSLAGPNTGELFF
CDR3nt: TGTGCTAGCAGCCTAGCGGGGCCGAACACCGGGGAGCTGTTTTTT

v_gene: TRBV18
abundance: once
j_gene: TRBJ2-7
d_gene: TRBD1
CDR3aa: CASSPLRTGQGYEQYF
CDR3nt: TGTGCCAGCTCACCACTTAGAACAGGACAGGGCTACGAGCAGTACTTC

v_gene: TRBV5-5
abundance: NA
j_gene: TRBJ2-5
d_gene: TRBD1
CDR3aa: CASNPAGQGRETQYF
CDR3nt: TGTGCCAGCAACCCGGCGGGACAGGGGAGAGAGACCCAGTACTTC

v_gene: TRBV9
abundance: NA
j_gene: TRBJ1-1
d_gene: TRBD1
CDR3aa: CASSRQGMNTEAFF
CDR3nt: TGTGCCAGCAGTCGACAGGGAATGAACACTGAAGCTTTCTTT

v_gene: TRBV12-3/TRBV12-4
abundance: NA
j_gene: TRBJ2-7
d_gene: TRBD2
CDR3aa: CASSIAGGGEQYF
CDR3nt: TGTGCCAGCAGCATAGCGGGAGGTGGCGAGCAGTACTTC

v_gene: TRBV7-9
abundance: NA
j_gene: TRBJ2-3
d_gene: TRBD1
CDR3aa: CASSQGQGAGRTDTQYF
CDR3nt: TGTGCCAGCAGCCAGGGACAGGGGGCGGGTCGCACAGATACGCAGTATTTT

v_gene: TRBV28
abundance: NA
j_gene: TRBJ1-5
d_gene: NA
CDR3aa: CASSWGSRGGNQPQHF
CDR3nt: TGTGCCAGCAGTTGGGGCAGTAGAGGAGGCAATCAGCCCCAGCATTTT

v_gene: TRBV27
abundance: NA
j_gene: TRBJ2-7
d_gene: TRBD2
CDR3aa: CASRTTREGSYEQYF
CDR3nt: TGTGCCAGCAGAACTACGAGGGAGGGCTCCTACGAGCAGTACTTC

v_gene: TRBV6-5
abundance: once
j_gene: TRBJ1-2
d_gene: TRBD1
CDR3aa: CASSYSGTGLYGYTF
CDR3nt: TGTGCCAGCAGTTACTCGGGGACAGGGCTGTATGGCTACACCTTC

v_gene: TRBV30
abundance: once
j_gene: TRBJ2-7
d_gene: NA
CDR3aa: CAWSANVNEQYF
CDR3nt: TGTGCCTGGAGTGCTAATGTGAACGAGCAGTACTTC

v_gene: TRBV30
abundance: NA
j_gene: TRBJ1-2
d_gene: NA
CDR3aa: CAWRGAESNGYTF
CDR3nt: TGTGCCTGGAGGGGGGCCGAGTCGAATGGCTACACCTTC

v_gene: TRBV19
abundance: once
j_gene: TRBJ1-2
d_gene: TRBD1
CDR3aa: CASTGEYYGYTF
CDR3nt: TGTGCCAGCACAGGGGAGTACTATGGCTACACCTTC

v_gene: TRBV7-2
abundance: NA
j_gene: TRBJ1-5
d_gene: TRBD1
CDR3aa: CASSANSGTGNQPQHF
CDR3nt: TGTGCCAGCAGCGCAAACTCCGGGACAGGCAATCAGCCCCAGCATTTT

v_gene: TRBV19
abundance: NA
j_gene: TRBJ1-6
d_gene: NA
CDR3aa: CASSISGANSPLHF
CDR3nt: TGTGCCAGTAGTATAAGCGGGGCGAATTCACCCCTCCACTTT

v_gene: TRBV2
abundance: NA
j_gene: TRBJ2-7
d_gene: NA
CDR3aa: CASSEPGSEQYF
CDR3nt: TGTGCCAGCAGTGAACCGGGGAGCGAGCAGTACTTC

v_gene: TRBV24-1
abundance: once
j_gene: TRBJ1-2
d_gene: NA
CDR3aa: CATSDWDINYGYTF
CDR3nt: TGTGCCACCAGTGACTGGGACATAAACTATGGCTACACCTTC